A single sample gave rise to the 17 T cell receptor beta chains below, sequenced in a study of blood T cells in healthy people across ages. Alongside a J-beta primer mix, a sample-barcoded 5' primer served in a second PCR lasting 7 to 11 cycles. TCRdb recomputed calls from the 5' RACE reads with MiXCR, one row per CDR3 protein. The data show about 1,600,000 distinct CDR3 sequences, approximately 40% seen once. Material: blood. The receptors come from a woman younger than 30 in good health.

This clonotype has only a few counts. The chain employs TRBV28 and TRBJ1-2; 12 bases are a match to TRBD1. The germline gives CDR1 MDHEN, CDR2 SYDVKM. V lost 5 bases to trimming and J lost 8 bases; unmatched junction nucleotides: 6. The CDR3 consists of 14 residues. In DNA form, the CDR3 reads TGTGCCAGCAGTGGGACAGGGGGCCTAAGGGGCTACACCTTC. The encoded protein is CASSGTGGLRGYTF.

The sample holds many counts of this clonotype. The J gene is TRBJ2-7, the V gene TRBV7-2, with TRBD2 identical over 10 bases. Trimming removed 2 bases from V and 4 bases from J; junction bases left unmatched: 5. CDR1 is SGHTA and CDR2 is FQGNSA in the germline V gene. The CDR3 is 15 amino acids. The DNA for the CDR3 is TGTGCCAGCAGCTTACAACGGACTAGCGGTTACGAGCAGTACTTC. Translated, it gives CASSLQRTSGYEQYF.

J is TRBJ1-1 and V is TRBV3-1; the D gene is possibly TRBD1 (5 bases). V was trimmed by 1 base and J by 6 bases, leaving 15 bases between them. The CDR3 consists of 15 residues. Germline V gene data show CDR1 as LGHDT and CDR2 as YNNKEL (reference sequence). The CDR3 DNA is TGTGCCAGCAGCCAAGGGCTAACGTGGGGCGCTGAAGCTTTCTTT. Protein sequence: CASSQGLTWGAEAFF.

This clonotype was counted between two and nine times. The chain couples TRBV6-6 to TRBJ2-4; 13 bases are a match to TRBD2. CDR3 length: 14 residues. V shed 6 bases, J shed 9 bases, and the junction held 5 bases outside the gene matches. Germline CDR1 MNHNY, CDR2 SVGAGI (reference sequence). DNA for the CDR3: TGTGCCAGCAGACAGACTAGCGGGGGGACCATTCAGTACTTC. Protein product: CASRQTSGGTIQYF.

The rearrangement uses TRBV11-1 and TRBJ2-5, with TRBD2 matching over 12 bases. Unmatched junction bases numbered 10, after V lost 0 bases and J lost 11 bases. The V gene's germline CDR1 is SGHAT and CDR2 FQDESV (reference sequence). The CDR3 sequence is 16 residues long. CDR3 bases: TGTGCCAGCAGCTTAGCTGGACTAGCGGGGCACAATAAGCAGTACTTC. Its protein is CASSLAGLAGHNKQYF. The whole variable domain, remainder taken from reference TRBV11-1 and TRBJ2-5, is EAEVAQSPRYKITEKSQAVAFWCDPISGHATLYWYRQILGQGPELLVQFQDESVVDDSQLPKDRFSAERLKGVDSTLKIQPAELGDSAMYLCASSLAGLAGHNKQYFGPGTRLLVL.

This clonotype has a handful of counts. V gene TRBV6-5 combines with J gene TRBJ2-7; no firm D call. CDR1 is MNHEY and CDR2 is SVGAGI in the germline V gene. This CDR3 contains 11 residues. Deletions cut 6 bases from V and 7 bases from J, with 10 bases between. In nucleotides, the CDR3 is TGTGCCAGCAGAACGACTCGGGAGCAGTACTTC. Residues: CASRTTREQYF.

The gene calls are TRBV11-2 and TRBJ1-2, with TRBD1 identical over 7 bases. V trimming: 1 base; J trimming: 5 bases; junction bases outside the gene matches: 13. The germline gives CDR1 SGHAT, CDR2 FQNNGV. CDR3 length: 17 residues. CDR3 loop: CASSLVKPITGEYGYTF. CDR3 DNA: TGTGCCAGCAGCTTAGTGAAACCCATCACAGGGGAATATGGCTACACCTTC. The entire variable domain, with the rest obtained from reference TRBV11-2 and TRBJ1-2, is as follows: EAGVAQSPRYKIIEKRQSVAFWCNPISGHATLYWYQQILGQGPKLLIQFQNNGVVDDSQLPKDRFSAERLKGVDSTLKIQPAKLEDSAVYLCASSLVKPITGEYGYTFGSGTRLTVV.

V and J are TRBV21-1 and TRBJ2-7; TRBD1 reflects the table's D call only, with no check against the DNA. TRBV21-1 counts as a pseudogene. The CDR3 extends over 13 amino acids. The CDR3 sequence is CARFTGGFYEQYF. For the CDR3, the DNA is TGTGCCCGATTCACAGGGGGCTTTTACGAGCAGTACTTC.

V and J are TRBV7-9 and TRBJ2-7; the D gene could be TRBD1 or TRBD2 (6 bases each). Trimming shortened V by 0 bases and J by 1 base, and 10 bases separated the two germline ends. CDR3 length equals 15 residues. The germline V gene encodes CDR1 SEHNR and CDR2 FQNEAQ (reference sequence). The DNA of the CDR3 is TGTGCCAGCAGCTTAGCGGGGGGCGCTTCCTACGAGCAGTACTTC. The encoded protein is CASSLAGGASYEQYF. Drawing the rest from reference TRBV7-9 and TRBJ2-7, the complete variable domain is DTGVSQNPRHKITKRGQNVTFRCDPISEHNRLYWYRQTLGQGPEFLTYFQNEAQLEKSRLLSDRFSAERPKGSFSTLEIQRTEQGDSAMYLCASSLAGGASYEQYFGPGTRLTVT.

This clonotype has a handful of counts. V gene TRBV18 combines with J gene TRBJ1-2; D is undetermined. Trimming pared 1 base from V and 6 bases from J, leaving 12 bases between. CDR1 is KGHSH, CDR2 LQKENI, per germline. The CDR3 is 14 residues long. Here the CDR3 DNA reads TGTGCCAGCTCACCACGAACAGATTATGATGGCTACACCTTC. Protein sequence: CASSPRTDYDGYTF.

This chain joins TRBV24-1 and TRBJ1-5; 8 bases fit TRBD1. The CDR3 contains 15 residues. Germline V gene data show CDR1 as KGHDR and CDR2 as SFDVKD. V lost 9 bases to trimming and J lost 10 bases; unmatched junction nucleotides: 16. CDR3 nucleotides: TGTGCCACCCATCCTGGGACAGGACTACCGGGCCCCCAGCATTTT. Amino acid sequence: CATHPGTGLPGPQHF.

The J gene is TRBJ2-7, the V gene TRBV6-6; TRBD2 agrees at 7 bases. The CDR3 is 15 residues long. Germline V lookup: CDR1 MNHNY, CDR2 SVGAGI (reference sequence). V lost 2 bases and J lost 2; bases outside the gene matches: 6. This chain's CDR3 is CASSYTSELTYEQYF. CDR3 coding DNA: TGTGCCAGCAGTTACACTAGCGAGCTGACCTACGAGCAGTACTTC.

V is TRBV28 and J is TRBJ1-2; 7 nucleotides agree with TRBD1. Germline CDR1 MDHEN, CDR2 SYDVKM. The J segment lost 1 base and the V segment lost 9 bases, leaving 8 bases of the junction unmatched. The CDR3 covers 14 residues. The CDR3 bases are TGTGCCAGTCGGACAGGAAACTTTAACTATGGCTACACCTTC. It codes for CASRTGNFNYGYTF.

J is TRBJ2-1 and V is TRBV28; D unresolved. Trimming removed 5 bases at V and 0 bases at J, with 14 bases between. In germline, CDR1 is MDHEN, CDR2 SYDVKM. The CDR3 loop spans 16 amino acids. The CDR3 region has the DNA TGTGCCAGCAGTCCCCCCACAATTAGCTCCTACAATGAGCAGTTCTTC. Translated: CASSPPTISSYNEQFF.

This clonotype was detected ten times or more. This rearrangement joins TRBV18 to TRBJ2-7; TRBD2 matches 13 bases. J was trimmed by 3 bases and V by 8 bases; bases with no gene match: 7. CDR3 length: 15 residues. CDR1 KGHSH and CDR2 LQKENI come from the germline V gene. CDR3 in amino acids: CASSPGLAGDYEQYF. In DNA form, the CDR3 reads TGTGCCAGCAGCCCCGGACTAGCGGGAGACTACGAGCAGTACTTC.

V and J are TRBV14 and TRBJ1-4, with D hard to call. This CDR3 has 13 residues. Germline CDR1 reads SGHDN; CDR2 reads FVKESK. V was clipped by 0 bases and J by 3 bases, with 2 bases between them. CDR3 coding DNA: TGTGCCAGCAGCCAAGAAGCTAATGAAAAACTGTTTTTT. Translated: CASSQEANEKLFF.

In this sample, this clonotype turned up a few times. The rearrangement links TRBV20-1 to TRBJ2-5; the D gene is possibly TRBD1 (6 bases). This CDR3 has 16 residues. V was trimmed by 0 bases and J by 2 bases, leaving 16 bases between them. Per germline, CDR1 DFQATT and CDR2 SNEGSKA (reference sequence). The CDR3, as DNA: TGCAGTGCTAGAGACAGGGGCCAGGTCCGACAAGAGACCCAGTACTTC. As protein: CSARDRGQVRQETQYF.